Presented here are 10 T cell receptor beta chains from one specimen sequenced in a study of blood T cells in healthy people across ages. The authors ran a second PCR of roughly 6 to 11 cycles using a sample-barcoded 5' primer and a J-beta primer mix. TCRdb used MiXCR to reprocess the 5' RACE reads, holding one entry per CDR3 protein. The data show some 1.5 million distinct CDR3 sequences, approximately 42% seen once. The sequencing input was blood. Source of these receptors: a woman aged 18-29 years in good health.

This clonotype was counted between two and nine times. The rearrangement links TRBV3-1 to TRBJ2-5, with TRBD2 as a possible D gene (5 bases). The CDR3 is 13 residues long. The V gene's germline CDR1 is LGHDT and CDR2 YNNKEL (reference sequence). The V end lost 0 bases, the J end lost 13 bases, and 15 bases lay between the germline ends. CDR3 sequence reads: CASSQDLYKGLYF. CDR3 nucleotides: TGTGCCAGCAGCCAAGATCTGTACAAAGGACTGTACTTC.

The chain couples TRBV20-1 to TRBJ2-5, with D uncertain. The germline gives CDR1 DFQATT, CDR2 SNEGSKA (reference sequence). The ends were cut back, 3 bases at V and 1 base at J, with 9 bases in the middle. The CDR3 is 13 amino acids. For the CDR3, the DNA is TGCAGTGCTAGTCCTCCAGTCCAAGAGACCCAGTACTTC. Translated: CSASPPVQETQYF.

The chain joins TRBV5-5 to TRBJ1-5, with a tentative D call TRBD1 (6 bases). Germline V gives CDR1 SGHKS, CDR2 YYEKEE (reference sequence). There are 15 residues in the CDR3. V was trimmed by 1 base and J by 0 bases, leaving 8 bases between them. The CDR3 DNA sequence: TGTGCCAGCAGCTTGCAGGGGATTAGCAATCAGCCCCAGCATTTT. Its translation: CASSLQGISNQPQHF. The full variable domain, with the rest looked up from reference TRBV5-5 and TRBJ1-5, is DAGVTQSPTHLIKTRGQQVTLRCSPISGHKSVSWYQQVLGQGPQFIFQYYEKEERGRGNFPDRFSARQFPNYSSELNVNALLLGDSALYLCASSLQGISNQPQHFGDGTRLSIL.

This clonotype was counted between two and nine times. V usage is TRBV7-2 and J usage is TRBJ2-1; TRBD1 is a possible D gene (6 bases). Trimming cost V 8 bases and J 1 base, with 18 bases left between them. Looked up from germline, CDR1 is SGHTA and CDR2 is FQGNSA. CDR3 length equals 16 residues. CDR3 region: CASGGSLGGSYNEQFF. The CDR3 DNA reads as TGTGCCAGCGGGGGAAGCTTAGGGGGTTCCTACAATGAGCAGTTCTTC.

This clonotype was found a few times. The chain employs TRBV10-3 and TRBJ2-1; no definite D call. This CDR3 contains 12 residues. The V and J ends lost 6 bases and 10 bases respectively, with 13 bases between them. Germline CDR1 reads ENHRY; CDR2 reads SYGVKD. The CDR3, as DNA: TGTGCCATCAGGTCCCAGTCCGACGAGCAGTTCTTC. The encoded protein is CAIRSQSDEQFF.

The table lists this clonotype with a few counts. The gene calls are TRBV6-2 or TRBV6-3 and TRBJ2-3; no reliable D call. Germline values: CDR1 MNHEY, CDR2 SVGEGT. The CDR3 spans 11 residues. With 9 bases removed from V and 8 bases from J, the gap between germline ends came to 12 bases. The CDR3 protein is CASGTSSTQYF. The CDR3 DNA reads TGTGCCAGTGGCACCTCGAGTACGCAGTATTTT.

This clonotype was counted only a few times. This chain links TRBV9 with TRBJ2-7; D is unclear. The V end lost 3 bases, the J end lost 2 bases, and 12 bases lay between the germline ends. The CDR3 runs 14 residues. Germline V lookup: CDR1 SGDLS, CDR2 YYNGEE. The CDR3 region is CASSASLGAYEQYF. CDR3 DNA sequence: TGTGCCAGCAGCGCATCCCTGGGTGCCTACGAGCAGTACTTC.

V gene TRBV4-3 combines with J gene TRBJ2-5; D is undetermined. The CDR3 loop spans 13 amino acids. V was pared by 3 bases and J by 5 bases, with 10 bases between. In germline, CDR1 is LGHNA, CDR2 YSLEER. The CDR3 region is CASSHSDGETQYF. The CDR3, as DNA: TGCGCCAGCAGCCATTCCGACGGGGAGACCCAGTACTTC.

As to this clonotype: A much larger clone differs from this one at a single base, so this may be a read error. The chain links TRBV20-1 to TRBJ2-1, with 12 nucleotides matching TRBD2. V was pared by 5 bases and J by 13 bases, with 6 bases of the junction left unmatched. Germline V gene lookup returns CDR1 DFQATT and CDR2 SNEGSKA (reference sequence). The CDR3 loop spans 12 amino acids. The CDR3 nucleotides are TGCAGTGCTCGACTAGCGGGGGAGACCCAGTTCTTC. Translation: CSARLAGETQFF.

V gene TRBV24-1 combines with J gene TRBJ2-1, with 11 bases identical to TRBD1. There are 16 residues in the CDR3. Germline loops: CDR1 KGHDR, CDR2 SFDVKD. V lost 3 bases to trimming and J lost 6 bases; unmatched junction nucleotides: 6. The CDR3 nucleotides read TGTGCCACCAGTGATACTCTCGGGACAGGGGGCAATGAGCAGTTCTTC. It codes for CATSDTLGTGGNEQFF.